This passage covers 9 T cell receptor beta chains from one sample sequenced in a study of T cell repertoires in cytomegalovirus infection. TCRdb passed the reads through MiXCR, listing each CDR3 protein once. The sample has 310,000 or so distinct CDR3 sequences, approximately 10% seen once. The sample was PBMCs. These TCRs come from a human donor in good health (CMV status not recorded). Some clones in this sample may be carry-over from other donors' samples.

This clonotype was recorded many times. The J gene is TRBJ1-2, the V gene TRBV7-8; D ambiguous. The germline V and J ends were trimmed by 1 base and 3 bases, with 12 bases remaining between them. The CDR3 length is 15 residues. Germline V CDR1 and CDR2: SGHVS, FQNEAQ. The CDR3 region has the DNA TGTGCCAGCAGCTTAGGTCAGGCAAGCCACTATGGCTACACCTTC. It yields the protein CASSLGQASHYGYTF.

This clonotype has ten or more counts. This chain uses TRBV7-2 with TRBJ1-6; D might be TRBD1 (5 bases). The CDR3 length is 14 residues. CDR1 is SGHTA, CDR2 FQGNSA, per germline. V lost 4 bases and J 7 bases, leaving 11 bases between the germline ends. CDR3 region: CASSSQGRNSPLHF. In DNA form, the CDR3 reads TGTGCCAGCAGCTCGCAGGGCCGCAATTCACCCCTCCACTTT.

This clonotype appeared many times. CDR3 loop: CASSLDGTRRYNEQFF. CDR3 DNA sequence: TGTGCCAGCAGCTTAGATGGGACAAGACGCTACAATGAGCAGTTCTTC. This chain connects TRBV7-9 to TRBJ2-1, with a possible D match to TRBD1 (6 bases). The CDR3 length is 16 residues. Germline CDR1 and CDR2: SEHNR and FQNEAQ (reference sequence). Trimming shortened V by 1 base and J by 3 bases, and 13 bases separated the two germline ends.

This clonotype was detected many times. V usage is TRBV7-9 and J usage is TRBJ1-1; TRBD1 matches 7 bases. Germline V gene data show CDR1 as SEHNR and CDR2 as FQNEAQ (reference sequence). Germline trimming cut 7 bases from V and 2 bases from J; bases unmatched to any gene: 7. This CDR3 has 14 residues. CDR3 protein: CASIATGPNTEAFF. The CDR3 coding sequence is TGTGCCAGCATCGCGACAGGGCCAAACACTGAAGCTTTCTTT. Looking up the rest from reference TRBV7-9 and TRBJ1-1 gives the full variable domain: DTGVSQNPRHKITKRGQNVTFRCDPISEHNRLYWYRQTLGQGPEFLTYFQNEAQLEKSRLLSDRFSAERPKGSFSTLEIQRTEQGDSAMYLCASIATGPNTEAFFGQGTRLTVV.

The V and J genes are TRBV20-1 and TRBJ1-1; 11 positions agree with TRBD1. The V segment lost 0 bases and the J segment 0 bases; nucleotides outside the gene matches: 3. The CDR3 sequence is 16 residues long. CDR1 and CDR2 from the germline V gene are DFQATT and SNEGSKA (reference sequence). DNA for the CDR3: TGCAGTGCTAGAGATGGGACAGGGGGTCTGAACACTGAAGCTTTCTTT. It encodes CSARDGTGGLNTEAFF.

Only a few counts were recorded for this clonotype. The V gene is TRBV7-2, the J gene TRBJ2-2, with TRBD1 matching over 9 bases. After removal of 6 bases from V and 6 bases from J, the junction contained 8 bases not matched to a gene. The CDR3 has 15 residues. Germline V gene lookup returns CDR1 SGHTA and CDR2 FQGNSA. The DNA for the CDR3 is TGTGCCAGCAGTAACGGACAGGGGAGATCCGGGGAGCTGTTTTTT. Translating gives CASSNGQGRSGELFF.

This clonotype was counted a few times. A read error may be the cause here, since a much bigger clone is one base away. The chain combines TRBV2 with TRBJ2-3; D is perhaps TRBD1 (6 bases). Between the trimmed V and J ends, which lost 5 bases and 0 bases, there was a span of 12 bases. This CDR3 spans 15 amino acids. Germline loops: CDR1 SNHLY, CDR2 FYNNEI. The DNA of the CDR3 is TGTGCCAGCAGTATACAGGGTACTAGCACAGATACGCAGTATTTT. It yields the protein CASSIQGTSTDTQYF.

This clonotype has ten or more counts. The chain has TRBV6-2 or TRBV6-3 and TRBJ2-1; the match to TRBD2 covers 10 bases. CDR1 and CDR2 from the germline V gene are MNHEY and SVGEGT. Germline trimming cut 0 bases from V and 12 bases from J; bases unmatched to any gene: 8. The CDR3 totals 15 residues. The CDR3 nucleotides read TGTGCCAGCAGTTACTCCAGCGGGGGGGTTTATGGGCAGTTCTTC. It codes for CASSYSSGGVYGQFF.

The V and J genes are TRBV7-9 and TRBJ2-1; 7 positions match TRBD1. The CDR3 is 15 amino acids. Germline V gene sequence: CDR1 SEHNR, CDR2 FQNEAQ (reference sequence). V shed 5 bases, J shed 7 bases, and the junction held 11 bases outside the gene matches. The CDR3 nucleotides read TGTGCCAGCAGCCTCCTAGCAGACAGGGAGAATGAGCAGTTCTTC. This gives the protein CASSLLADRENEQFF.